This T cell receptor (beta chain) was obtained from a study of T cells after yellow fever vaccination. Conversion of TCR transcripts into cDNA relied on 5'RACE template switching, which added a universal primer site and UMIs. MiXCR, run by TCRdb on the 5' RACE reads, gives a single entry per CDR3 protein. The repertoire includes hundreds of thousands of distinct CDR3 sequences, approximately 12% of them detected once, and 2.5% to 4% sits in the top ten. The CDR3 spans 13 residues. V lost 1 base and J lost 7, with 10 bases in between. CDR1 LGHNA and CDR2 YSLEER come from the germline V gene. Study findings and constraints: Booster sampling recovered most clones from primary vaccination (roughly 96% CD4, roughly 90% CD8). Though it reached lower strength, the secondary response hit its peak faster, day 5 versus 15.

About this clonotype: Its antigen is as yet unknown.

This clonotype was obtained from a man aged 18 to 29 who received the YFV17D yellow fever vaccine. Sequenced here: CD4+ T cells sorted from PBMCs, sampled 15 days after the yellow fever booster vaccination. The rearrangement links TRBV4-3 to TRBJ2-5; the D is unclear. The CDR3 nucleotides are TGCGCCAGCAGCCAAGGGAGCGCAGGGACCCAGTACTTC. This gives the protein CASSQGSAGTQYF.